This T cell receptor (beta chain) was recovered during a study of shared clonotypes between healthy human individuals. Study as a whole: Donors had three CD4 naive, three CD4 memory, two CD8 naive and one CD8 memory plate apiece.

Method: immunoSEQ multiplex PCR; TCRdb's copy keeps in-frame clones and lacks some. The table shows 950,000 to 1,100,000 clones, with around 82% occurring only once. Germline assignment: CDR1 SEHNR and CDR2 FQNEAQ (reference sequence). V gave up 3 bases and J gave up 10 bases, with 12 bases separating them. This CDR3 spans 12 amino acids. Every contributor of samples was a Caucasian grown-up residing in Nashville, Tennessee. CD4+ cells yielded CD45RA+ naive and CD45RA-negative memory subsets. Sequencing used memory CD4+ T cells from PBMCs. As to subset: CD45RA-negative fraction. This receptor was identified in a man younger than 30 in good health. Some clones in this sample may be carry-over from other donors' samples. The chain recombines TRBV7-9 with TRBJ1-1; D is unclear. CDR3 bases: TGTGCCAGCAGCTTGTCCGGGAGGGTAGCTTTCTTT. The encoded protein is CASSLSGRVAFF.